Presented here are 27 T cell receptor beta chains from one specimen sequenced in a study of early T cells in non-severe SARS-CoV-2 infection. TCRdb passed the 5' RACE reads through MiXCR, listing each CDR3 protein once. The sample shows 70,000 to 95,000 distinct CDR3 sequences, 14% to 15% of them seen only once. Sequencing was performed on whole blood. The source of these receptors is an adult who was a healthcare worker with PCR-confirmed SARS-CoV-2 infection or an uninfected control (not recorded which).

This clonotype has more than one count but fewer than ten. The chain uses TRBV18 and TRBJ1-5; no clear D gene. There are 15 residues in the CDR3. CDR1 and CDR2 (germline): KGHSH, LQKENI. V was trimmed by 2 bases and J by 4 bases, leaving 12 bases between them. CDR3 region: CASSPGVWANQPQHF. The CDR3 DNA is TGTGCCAGCTCACCAGGCGTTTGGGCTAATCAGCCCCAGCATTTT.

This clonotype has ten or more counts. CDR3 loop: CASGEGQFYGYTF. The CDR3 DNA is TGTGCTAGTGGCGAAGGACAGTTCTATGGCTACACCTTC. V and J are TRBV12-5 and TRBJ1-2, with D possibly being TRBD1 (6 bases). The CDR3 loop spans 13 amino acids. Germline CDR1 reads LGHNT; CDR2 reads FRNRAP. V lost 6 bases and J lost 4, with 12 bases in between.

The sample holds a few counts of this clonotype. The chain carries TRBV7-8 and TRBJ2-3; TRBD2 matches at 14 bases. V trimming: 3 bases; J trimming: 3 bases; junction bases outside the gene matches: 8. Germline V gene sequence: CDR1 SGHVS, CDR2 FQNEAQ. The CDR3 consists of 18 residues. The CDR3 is CASSLTSGGAGPTDTQYF. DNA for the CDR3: TGTGCCAGCAGCTTGACTAGCGGGGGGGCGGGTCCGACAGATACGCAGTATTTT.

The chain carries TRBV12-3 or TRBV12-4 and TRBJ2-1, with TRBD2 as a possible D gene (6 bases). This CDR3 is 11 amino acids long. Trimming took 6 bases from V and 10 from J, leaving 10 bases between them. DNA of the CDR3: TGTGCCAGCAGCCCCGCGGGAGAGCAGTTCTTC. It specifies CASSPAGEQFF.

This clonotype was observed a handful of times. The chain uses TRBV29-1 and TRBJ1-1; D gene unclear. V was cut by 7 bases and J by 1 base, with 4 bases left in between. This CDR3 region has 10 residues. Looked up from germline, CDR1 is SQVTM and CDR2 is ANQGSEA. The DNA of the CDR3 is TGCAGCGCCAGGAACACTGAAGCTTTCTTT. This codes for CSARNTEAFF.

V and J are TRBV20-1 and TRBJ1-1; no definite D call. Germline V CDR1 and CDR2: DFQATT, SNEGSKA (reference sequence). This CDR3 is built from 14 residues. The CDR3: CIAREYHGSTEAFF. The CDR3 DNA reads TGCATTGCCCGTGAGTATCACGGGAGCACTGAAGCTTTCTTT.

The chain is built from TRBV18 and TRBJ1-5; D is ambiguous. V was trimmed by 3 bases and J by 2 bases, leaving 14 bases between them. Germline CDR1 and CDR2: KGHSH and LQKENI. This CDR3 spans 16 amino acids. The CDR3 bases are TGTGCCAGCTCACCTGAAGTAGGCAGCCGCAATCAGCCCCAGCATTTT. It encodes CASSPEVGSRNQPQHF. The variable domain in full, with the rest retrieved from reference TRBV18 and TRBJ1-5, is NAGVMQNPRHLVRRRGQEARLRCSPMKGHSHVYWYRQLPEEGLKFMVYLQKENIIDESGMPKERFSAEFPKEGPSILRIQQVVRGDSAAYFCASSPEVGSRNQPQHFGDGTRLSIL.

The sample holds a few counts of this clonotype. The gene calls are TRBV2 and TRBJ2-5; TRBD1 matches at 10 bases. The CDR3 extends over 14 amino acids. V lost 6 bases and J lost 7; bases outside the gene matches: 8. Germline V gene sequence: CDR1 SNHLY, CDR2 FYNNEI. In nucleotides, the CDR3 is TGTGCCAGCAGAGGACAGGGGGGACGAGGGACCCAGTACTTC. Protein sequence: CASRGQGGRGTQYF.

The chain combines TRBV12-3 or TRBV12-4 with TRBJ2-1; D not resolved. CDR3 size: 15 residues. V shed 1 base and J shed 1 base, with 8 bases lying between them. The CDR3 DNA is TGTGCCAGCAGTTTAGGGAGCGTTTCCTACAATGAGCAGTTCTTC. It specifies CASSLGSVSYNEQFF.

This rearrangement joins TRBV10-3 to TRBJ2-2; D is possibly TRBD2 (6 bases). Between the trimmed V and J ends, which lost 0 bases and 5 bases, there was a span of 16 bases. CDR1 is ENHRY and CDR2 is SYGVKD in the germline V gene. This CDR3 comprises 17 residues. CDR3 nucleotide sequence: TGTGCCATCAGTGAGTCAGTGGGTTTCGGGAGTACCGGGGAGCTGTTTTTT. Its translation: CAISESVGFGSTGELFF.

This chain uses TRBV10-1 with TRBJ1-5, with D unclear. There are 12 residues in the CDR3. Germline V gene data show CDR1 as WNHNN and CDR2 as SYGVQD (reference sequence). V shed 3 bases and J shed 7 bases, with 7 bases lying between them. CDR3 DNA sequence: TGCGCCAGCAGTGATGCGGGCCAGCCCCAGCATTTT. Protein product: CASSDAGQPQHF.

As DNA, the CDR3 is TGTGCCAGCCCTTGGGGGGGTAGCGCCGGGGAGCTGTTTTTT. This encodes CASPWGGSAGELFF. V gene TRBV12-3 or TRBV12-4 combines with J gene TRBJ2-2, with 7 bases matching TRBD2. V lost 8 bases and J lost 6; bases outside the gene matches: 9. This CDR3 region has 14 residues.

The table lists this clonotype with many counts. Here the CDR3 reads CASSTRTGGSADTQYF. DNA for the CDR3: TGTGCCAGCAGCACTCGAACGGGGGGGTCAGCAGATACGCAGTATTTT. The rearrangement joins TRBV9 to TRBJ2-3; TRBD2 aligns across 8 bases. V shed 4 bases and J 4 bases; nucleotides not matched to a gene: 11. The CDR3 is made up of 16 amino acids. The germline gives CDR1 SGDLS, CDR2 YYNGEE.

CDR3 sequence reads: CASSYYTGDEQFF. In DNA form, the CDR3 reads TGTGCCAGCAGTTATTACACTGGGGATGAGCAGTTCTTC. The chain is built from TRBV6-6 and TRBJ2-1; D gene ambiguous. Trimming pared 3 bases from V and 8 bases from J, leaving 11 bases between. CDR3 length: 13 amino acids. In germline, CDR1 is MNHNY, CDR2 SVGAGI (reference sequence).

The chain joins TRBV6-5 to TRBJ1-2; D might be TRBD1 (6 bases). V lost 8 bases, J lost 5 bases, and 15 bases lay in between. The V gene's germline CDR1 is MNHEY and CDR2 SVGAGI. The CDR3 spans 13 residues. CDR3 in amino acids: CASGRDKLYGYTF. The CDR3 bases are TGTGCCAGCGGAAGGGACAAGCTTTATGGCTACACCTTC.

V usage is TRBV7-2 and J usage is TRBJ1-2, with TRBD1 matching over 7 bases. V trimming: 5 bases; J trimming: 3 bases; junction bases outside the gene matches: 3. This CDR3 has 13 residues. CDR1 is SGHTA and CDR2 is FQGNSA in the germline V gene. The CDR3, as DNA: TGTGCCAGCAGCGGGGACAGCCACTATGGCTACACCTTC. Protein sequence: CASSGDSHYGYTF.

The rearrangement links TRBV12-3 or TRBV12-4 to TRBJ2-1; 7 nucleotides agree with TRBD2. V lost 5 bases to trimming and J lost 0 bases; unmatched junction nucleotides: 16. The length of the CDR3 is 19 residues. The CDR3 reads CASSVDDYWRGSSYNEQFF. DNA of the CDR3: TGTGCCAGCAGTGTCGATGACTACTGGCGGGGGAGCTCCTACAATGAGCAGTTCTTC.

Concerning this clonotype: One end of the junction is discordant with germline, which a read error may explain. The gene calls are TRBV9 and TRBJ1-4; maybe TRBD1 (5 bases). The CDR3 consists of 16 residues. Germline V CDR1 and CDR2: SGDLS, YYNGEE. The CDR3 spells CASSPGRTATNEKLSF. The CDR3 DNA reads TGTGCCAGCAGCCCAGGGAGGACTGCAACTAATGAAAAACTGTCTTTT.

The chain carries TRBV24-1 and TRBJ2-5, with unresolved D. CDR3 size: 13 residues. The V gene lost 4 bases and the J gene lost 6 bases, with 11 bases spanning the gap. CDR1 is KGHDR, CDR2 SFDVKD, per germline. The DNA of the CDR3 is TGTGCCACCAGTGACCTCCTTGGTCAGACCCAGTACTTC. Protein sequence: CATSDLLGQTQYF.

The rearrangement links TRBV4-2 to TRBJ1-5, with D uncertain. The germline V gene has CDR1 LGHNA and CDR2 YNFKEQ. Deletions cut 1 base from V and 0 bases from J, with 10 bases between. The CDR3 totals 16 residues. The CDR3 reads CASSQVARTSNQPQHF. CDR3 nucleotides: TGTGCCAGCAGCCAAGTGGCGAGGACTAGCAATCAGCCCCAGCATTTT.

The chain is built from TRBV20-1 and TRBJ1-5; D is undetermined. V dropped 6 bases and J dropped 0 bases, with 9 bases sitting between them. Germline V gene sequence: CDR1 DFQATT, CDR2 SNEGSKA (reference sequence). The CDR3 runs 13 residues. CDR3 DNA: TGCAGTGCCGCCCAGTATAGCAATCAGCCCCAGCATTTT. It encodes CSAAQYSNQPQHF.

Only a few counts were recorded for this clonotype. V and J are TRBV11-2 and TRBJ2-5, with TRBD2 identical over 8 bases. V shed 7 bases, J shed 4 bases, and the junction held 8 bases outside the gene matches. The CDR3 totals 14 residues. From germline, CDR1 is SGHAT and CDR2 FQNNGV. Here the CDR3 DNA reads TGTGCCAGCACAAGAACCGGGGGGGCAGAGACCCAGTACTTC. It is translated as CASTRTGGAETQYF.

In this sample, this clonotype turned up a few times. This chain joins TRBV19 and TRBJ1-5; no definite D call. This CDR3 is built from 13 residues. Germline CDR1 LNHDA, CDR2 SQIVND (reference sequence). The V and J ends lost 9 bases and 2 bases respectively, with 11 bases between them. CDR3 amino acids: CASNTVRNQPQHF. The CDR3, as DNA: TGTGCCAGCAACACAGTTCGCAATCAGCCCCAGCATTTT.

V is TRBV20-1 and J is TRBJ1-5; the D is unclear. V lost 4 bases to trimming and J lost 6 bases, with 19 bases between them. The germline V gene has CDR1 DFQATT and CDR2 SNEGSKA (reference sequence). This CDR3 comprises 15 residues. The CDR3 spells CSAIQAKGNGQPQHF. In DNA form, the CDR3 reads TGCAGTGCTATTCAGGCGAAAGGAAATGGTCAGCCCCAGCATTTT.

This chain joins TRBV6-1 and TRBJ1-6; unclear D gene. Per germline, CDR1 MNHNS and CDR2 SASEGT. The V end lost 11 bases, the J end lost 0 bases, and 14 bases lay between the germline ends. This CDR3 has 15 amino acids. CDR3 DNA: TGTGCCGCGGAAACACGCAGCTCCTATAATTCACCCCTCCACTTT. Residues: CAAETRSSYNSPLHF.

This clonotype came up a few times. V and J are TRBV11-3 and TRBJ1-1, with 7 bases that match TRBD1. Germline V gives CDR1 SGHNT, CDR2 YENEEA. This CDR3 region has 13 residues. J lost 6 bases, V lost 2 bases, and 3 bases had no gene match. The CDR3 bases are TGTGCCAGCAGCTTAAGGCAGGGGGCTGAAGCTTTCTTT. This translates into CASSLRQGAEAFF.

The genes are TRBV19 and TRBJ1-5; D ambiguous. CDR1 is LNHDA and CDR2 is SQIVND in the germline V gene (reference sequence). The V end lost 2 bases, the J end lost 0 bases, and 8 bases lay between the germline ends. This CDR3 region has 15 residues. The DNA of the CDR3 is TGTGCCAGTAGTATAACCGTAAATAGCAATCAGCCCCAGCATTTT. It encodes CASSITVNSNQPQHF. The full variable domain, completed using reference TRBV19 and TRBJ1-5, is DGGITQSPKYLFRKEGQNVTLSCEQNLNHDAMYWYRQDPGQGLRLIYYSQIVNDFQKGDIAEGYSVSREKKESFPLTVTSAQKNPTAFYLCASSITVNSNQPQHFGDGTRLSIL.